The rows below give T cell receptor beta chains drawn from one sample of a study of blood T cells in healthy people across ages. TCRdb called the 5' RACE reads again in MiXCR, with one record for every CDR3 protein. Here the sample spans around 800,000 distinct CDR3 sequences, around 50% being singletons. Input material: blood. These receptors came from a man older than 75 in good health. The CDR3 runs from the conserved cysteine through the conserved F or W. Fields, in order: D gene, clone size, CDR3 length, V gene, J gene, CDR3 protein, CDR3 DNA. The D gene is left open where the match is weak. Clone size is given for some rows only: seen once, a few or many times, or a class if the clone is expanded.

.	few	14	TRBV7-2	TRBJ2-7	CASSYTGGTYEQYF	TGTGCCAGCAGCTATACTGGCGGAACCTACGAGCAGTACTTC
.	.	13	TRBV7-2	TRBJ1-1	CASSNQRLSGAFF	TGTGCCAGCAGCAACCAAAGACTATCTGGAGCTTTCTTT
TRBD1	.	15	TRBV28	TRBJ1-2	CASSLFRRQGNGYTF	TGTGCCAGCAGTTTATTTCGCCGACAGGGGAACGGCTACACCTTC
TRBD2	.	15	TRBV12-3/TRBV12-4	TRBJ2-1	CASSPWEGLYNEQFF	TGTGCCAGCAGTCCGTGGGAGGGCCTTTACAATGAGCAGTTCTTC
TRBD1	.	13	TRBV20-1	TRBJ2-1	CSASHGGQAEQFF	TGCAGTGCTAGTCACGGGGGACAGGCGGAGCAGTTCTTC
.	.	14	TRBV7-6	TRBJ2-7	CASSLAKGSYEQYF	TGTGCCAGCAGCTTAGCGAAAGGCTCCTACGAGCAGTACTTC
TRBD2	.	15	TRBV29-1	TRBJ2-2	CSVARLAGNTGELFF	TGCAGCGTTGCCCGACTAGCGGGAAACACCGGGGAGCTGTTTTTT
TRBD1	many	15	TRBV4-2	TRBJ2-5	CASSQAGQGQETQYF	TGTGCCAGCAGCCAAGCCGGACAGGGGCAAGAGACCCAGTACTTC
TRBD2	.	18	TRBV11-3	TRBJ2-3	CASSLWTSGFTSTDTQYF	TGTGCCAGCAGCCTATGGACTAGCGGATTTACTAGCACAGATACGCAGTATTTT
.	.	14	TRBV6-6	TRBJ2-7	CASSYGGPADEQYF	TGTGCCAGCAGTTACGGGGGCCCCGCGGACGAGCAGTACTTC
.	many	14	TRBV7-3	TRBJ2-3	CASSPVESSGTQYF	TGTGCCAGCAGCCCAGTGGAGAGTTCGGGTACGCAGTATTTT
TRBD2	few	16	TRBV10-3	TRBJ2-3	CAIGPWTSGRADTQYF	TGTGCCATCGGGCCGTGGACTAGCGGGAGGGCAGATACGCAGTATTTT
.	.	16	TRBV10-2	TRBJ2-1	CAGSERSRSPYNEQFF	TGCGCCGGCAGTGAGAGGTCTAGATCCCCCTACAATGAGCAGTTCTTC
TRBD1	once	15	TRBV7-7	TRBJ2-5	CASSFRWDSQETQYF	TGTGCTAGCAGCTTCCGGTGGGACAGCCAAGAGACCCAGTACTTC
.	.	15	TRBV7-9	TRBJ2-4	CASSLVTVGKNIQYF	TGTGCCAGCAGCTTAGTCACTGTAGGCAAAAACATTCAGTACTTC
.	many	14	TRBV6-5	TRBJ2-7	CASSLSGNLYEQYF	TGTGCCAGCAGTCTCAGCGGTAATCTCTACGAGCAGTACTTC
TRBD2	many	15	TRBV28	TRBJ2-5	CASSFSTGGGETQYF	TGTGCCAGCAGTTTCTCCACGGGAGGCGGGGAGACCCAGTACTTC
TRBD2	.	16	TRBV7-3	TRBJ2-6	CASSLGGVSGANVLTF	TGTGCCAGCAGCTTGGGGGGGGTCTCTGGGGCCAACGTCCTGACTTTC
TRBD2	once	17	TRBV14	TRBJ2-1	CASSPAREAGGANEQFF	TGTGCCAGCAGCCCCGCCCGGGAAGCGGGAGGCGCCAATGAGCAGTTCTTC
.	.	15	TRBV21-1	TRBJ2-7	CASSTNGTSSYEQYF	TGTGCCAGCAGCACCAACGGGACCAGCTCCTACGAGCAGTACTTC
.	.	14	TRBV7-2	TRBJ1-2	CASSSPTGAWGYTF	TGTGCCAGCAGCTCCCCCACGGGGGCATGGGGCTACACCTTC
.	many	12	TRBV28	TRBJ2-7	CASKFSGDEQYF	TGTGCCAGCAAGTTTTCCGGGGACGAGCAGTACTTC
TRBD2	few	15	TRBV5-6	TRBJ2-5	CASSPRGGRQETQYF	TGTGCCAGCAGCCCCCGGGGCGGGAGACAAGAGACCCAGTACTTC
.	.	12	TRBV20-1	TRBJ1-1	CSAAIGGTEAFF	TGCAGTGCAGCCATCGGGGGGACTGAAGCTTTCTTT
.	.	14	TRBV20-1	TRBJ1-2	CSATVREGSYGYTF	TGCAGTGCTACAGTCCGGGAGGGTAGCTATGGCTACACCTTC